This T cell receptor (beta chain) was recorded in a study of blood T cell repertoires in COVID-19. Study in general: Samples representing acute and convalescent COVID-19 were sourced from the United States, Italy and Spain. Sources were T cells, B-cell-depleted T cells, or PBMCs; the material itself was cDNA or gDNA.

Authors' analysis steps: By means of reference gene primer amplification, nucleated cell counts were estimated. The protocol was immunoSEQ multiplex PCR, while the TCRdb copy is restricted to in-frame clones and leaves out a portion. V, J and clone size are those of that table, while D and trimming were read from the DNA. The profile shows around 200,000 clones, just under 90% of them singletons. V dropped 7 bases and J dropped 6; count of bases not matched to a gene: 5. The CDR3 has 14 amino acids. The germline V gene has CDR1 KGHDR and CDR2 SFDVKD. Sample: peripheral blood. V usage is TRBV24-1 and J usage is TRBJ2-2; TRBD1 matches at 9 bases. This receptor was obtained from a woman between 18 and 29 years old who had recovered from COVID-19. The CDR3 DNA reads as TGTGCCACCAGATCAGGGACAGGGTCCGGGGAGCTGTTTTTT. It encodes CATRSGTGSGELFF.